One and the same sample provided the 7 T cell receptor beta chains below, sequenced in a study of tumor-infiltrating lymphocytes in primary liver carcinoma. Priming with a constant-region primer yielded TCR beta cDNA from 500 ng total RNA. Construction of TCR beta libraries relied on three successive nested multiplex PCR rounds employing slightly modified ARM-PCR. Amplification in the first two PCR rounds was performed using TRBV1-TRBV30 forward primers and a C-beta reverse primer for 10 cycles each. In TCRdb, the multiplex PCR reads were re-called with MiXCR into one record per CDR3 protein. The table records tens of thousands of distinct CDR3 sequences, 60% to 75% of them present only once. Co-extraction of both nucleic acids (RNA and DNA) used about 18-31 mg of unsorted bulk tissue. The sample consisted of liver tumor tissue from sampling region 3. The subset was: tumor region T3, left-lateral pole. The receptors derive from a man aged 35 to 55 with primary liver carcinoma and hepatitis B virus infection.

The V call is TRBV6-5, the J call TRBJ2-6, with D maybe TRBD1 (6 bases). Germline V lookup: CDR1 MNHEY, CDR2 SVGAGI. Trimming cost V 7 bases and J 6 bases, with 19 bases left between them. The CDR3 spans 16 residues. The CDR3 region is CASMAGDRSEANVLTF. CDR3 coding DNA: TGTGCCAGCATGGCAGGGGATAGATCCGAGGCCAACGTCCTGACTTTC.

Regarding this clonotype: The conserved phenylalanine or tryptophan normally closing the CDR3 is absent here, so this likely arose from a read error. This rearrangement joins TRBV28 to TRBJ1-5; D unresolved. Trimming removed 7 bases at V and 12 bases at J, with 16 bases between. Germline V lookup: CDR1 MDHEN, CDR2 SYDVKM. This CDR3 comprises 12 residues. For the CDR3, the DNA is TGTGCCAGCAATAGCGAAGGGAGGCTCCAGCATTCT. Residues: CASNSEGRLQHS.

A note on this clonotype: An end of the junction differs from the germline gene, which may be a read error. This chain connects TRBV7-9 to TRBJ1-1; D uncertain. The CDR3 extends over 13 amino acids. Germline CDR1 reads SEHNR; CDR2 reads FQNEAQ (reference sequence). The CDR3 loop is CASTPRANTEAFF. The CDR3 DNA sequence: TGTGCCAGCACCCCCCGGGCGAACACGGAAGCTTTCTTT.

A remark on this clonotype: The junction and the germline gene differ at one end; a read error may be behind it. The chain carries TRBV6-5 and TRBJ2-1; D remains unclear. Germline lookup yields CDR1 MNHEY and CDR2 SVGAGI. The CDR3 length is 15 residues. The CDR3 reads CDSSYAAVPYNEQFF. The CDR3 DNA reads TGTGACAGCAGTTACGCTGCGGTACCGTACAATGAGCAGTTCTTC.

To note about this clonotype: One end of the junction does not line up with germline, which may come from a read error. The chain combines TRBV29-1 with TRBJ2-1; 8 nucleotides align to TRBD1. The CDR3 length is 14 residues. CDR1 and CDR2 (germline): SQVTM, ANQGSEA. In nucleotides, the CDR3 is TGTAGCGGATTGCCGGGACAGGAGGTGTATGAGCTGTTCTTC. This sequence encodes CSGLPGQEVYELFF.

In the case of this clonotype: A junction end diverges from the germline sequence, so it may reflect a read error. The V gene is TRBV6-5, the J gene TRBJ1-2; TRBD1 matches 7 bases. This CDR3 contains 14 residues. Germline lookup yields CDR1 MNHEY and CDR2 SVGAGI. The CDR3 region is CAGSMQGGKDGYTF. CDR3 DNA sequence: TGTGCCGGCAGTATGCAGGGGGGAAAGGATGGCTACACCTTC.

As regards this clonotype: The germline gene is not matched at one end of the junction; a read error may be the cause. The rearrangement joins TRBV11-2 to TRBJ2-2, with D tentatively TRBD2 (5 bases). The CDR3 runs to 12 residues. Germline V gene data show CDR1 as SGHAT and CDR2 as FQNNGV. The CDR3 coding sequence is TGTGCCAGCAGCACAGACGCCGGGAAGCTGTTTTTT. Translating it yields CASSTDAGKLFF.